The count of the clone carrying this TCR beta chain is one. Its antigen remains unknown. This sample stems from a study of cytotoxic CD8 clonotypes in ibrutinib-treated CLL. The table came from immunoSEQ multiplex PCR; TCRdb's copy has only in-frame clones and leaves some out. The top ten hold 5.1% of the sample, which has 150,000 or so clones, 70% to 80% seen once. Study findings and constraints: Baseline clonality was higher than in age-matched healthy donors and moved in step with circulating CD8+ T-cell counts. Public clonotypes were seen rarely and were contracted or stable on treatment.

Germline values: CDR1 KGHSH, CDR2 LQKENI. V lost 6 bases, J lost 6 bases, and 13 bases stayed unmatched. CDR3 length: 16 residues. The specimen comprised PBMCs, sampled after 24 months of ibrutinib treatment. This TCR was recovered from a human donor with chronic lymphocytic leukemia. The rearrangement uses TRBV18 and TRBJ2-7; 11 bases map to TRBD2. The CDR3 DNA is TGTGCCAGCTCCCCGGGACTAGCGGCCCTAAAGGGCGAGCAGTACTTC. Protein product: CASSPGLAALKGEQYF.